These 19 T cell receptor beta chains share one sample of origin, sequenced in a study of naive and memory T cell subsets. Ligated cDNA underwent four rounds of PCR with nested alpha and beta constant region primers and SP2. TCRdb recomputed calls from the 5' RACE reads with MiXCR, one row per CDR3 protein. In the table there are some 60,000 distinct CDR3 sequences, around 8% of which are singletons. A UMI-containing oligonucleotide was joined by 3' ligation to the TCR cDNA template. The receptors come from a female donor in good health.

The chain couples TRBV6-6 to TRBJ1-1; D perhaps matches TRBD1 (6 bases). CDR1 is MNHNY and CDR2 is SVGAGI in the germline V gene (reference sequence). This CDR3 has 15 amino acids. Trimming pared 4 bases from V and 6 bases from J, leaving 18 bases between. The CDR3 nucleotides read TGTGCCAGCAGTTCCCCCCCCTCGGAGGGGGCTGAAGCTTTCTTT. This encodes CASSSPPSEGAEAFF.

The table lists this clonotype with many counts. The V call is TRBV29-1, the J call TRBJ1-1; D remains unclear. The germline V and J ends were trimmed by 4 bases and 0 bases, with 9 bases remaining between them. The CDR3 has 13 residues. Germline V gene lookup returns CDR1 SQVTM and CDR2 ANQGSEA. DNA for the CDR3: TGCAGCGTTGTAAGGCCGTTGAACACTGAAGCTTTCTTT. This gives the protein CSVVRPLNTEAFF.

There are many counts of this clonotype. V is TRBV24-1 and J is TRBJ2-3; D unclear. V lost 1 base, J lost 5 bases, and 3 bases lay in between. This CDR3 region has 12 residues. Germline loops: CDR1 KGHDR, CDR2 SFDVKD. CDR3 sequence reads: CATSDFKDTQYF. The CDR3 DNA follows: TGTGCCACCAGTGATTTCAAAGATACGCAGTATTTT.

This clonotype was counted ten times or more. V and J are TRBV13 and TRBJ1-2; D call uncertain. The length of the CDR3 is 12 residues. The V and J ends lost 5 bases and 0 bases respectively, with 4 bases between them. Germline values: CDR1 PRHDT, CDR2 FYEKMQ (reference sequence). The DNA of the CDR3 is TGTGCCAGCAGCCTAGCTAACTATGGCTACACCTTC. Amino acid sequence: CASSLANYGYTF.

CDR3 in DNA: TGCAGCGTTGCGGAGGGGACTGCTGAAGCTTTCTTT. The encoded protein is CSVAEGTAEAFF. The genes are TRBV29-1 and TRBJ1-1; the D gene is possibly TRBD1 (5 bases). The CDR3 length is 12 residues. Trimming cost V 4 bases and J 6 bases, with 12 bases left between them. Per the germline V gene, CDR1 is SQVTM and CDR2 is ANQGSEA.

This clonotype was found a few times. In DNA, the CDR3 is TGTGCCAGCAGTAGGGGGACAGGGGTCACCACCGGGGAGCTGTTTTTT. This sequence encodes CASSRGTGVTTGELFF. V usage is TRBV27 and J usage is TRBJ2-2; 10 bases are a match to TRBD1. The CDR3 is 16 residues long. Germline V gene lookup returns CDR1 MNHEY and CDR2 SMNVEV (reference sequence). V trimming: 5 bases; J trimming: 4 bases; junction bases outside the gene matches: 7.

This clonotype was counted ten times or more. The chain joins TRBV29-1 to TRBJ2-3, with no clear D. Deletions cut 1 base from V and 2 bases from J, with 13 bases between. Germline loops: CDR1 SQVTM, CDR2 ANQGSEA. The CDR3 totals 15 residues. CDR3 protein: CSVEVVGRATDTQYF. The CDR3 coding sequence is TGCAGCGTTGAAGTCGTAGGCAGAGCCACAGATACGCAGTATTTT.

V usage is TRBV7-9 and J usage is TRBJ1-1; D not certain. This CDR3 is built from 14 residues. Germline V gene data show CDR1 as SEHNR and CDR2 as FQNEAQ (reference sequence). V lost 1 base and J 5 bases, leaving 11 bases between the germline ends. CDR3 sequence reads: CASSLGVTGTEAFF. The CDR3 nucleotides read TGTGCCAGCAGCTTAGGAGTAACCGGAACTGAAGCTTTCTTT. Looking up the rest from reference TRBV7-9 and TRBJ1-1 gives the full variable domain: DTGVSQNPRHKITKRGQNVTFRCDPISEHNRLYWYRQTLGQGPEFLTYFQNEAQLEKSRLLSDRFSAERPKGSFSTLEIQRTEQGDSAMYLCASSLGVTGTEAFFGQGTRLTVV.

In its sample, this clonotype was seen a few times. J is TRBJ2-6 and V is TRBV19, with D uncertain. Germline loops: CDR1 LNHDA, CDR2 SQIVND (reference sequence). The CDR3 is 14 residues long. Trimming stripped 4 bases from V and 4 bases from J, with 8 bases between. The CDR3 sequence is CASSTARGANVLTF. In DNA, the CDR3 is TGTGCCAGTAGTACCGCCCGAGGGGCCAACGTCCTGACTTTC.

This clonotype was counted ten times or more. The chain couples TRBV20-1 to TRBJ1-5, with 7 bases lining up with TRBD1. The CDR3 has 13 residues. Unmatched junction bases numbered 3, after V lost 2 bases and J lost 5 bases. Per germline, CDR1 DFQATT and CDR2 SNEGSKA (reference sequence). In DNA form, the CDR3 reads TGCAGTGCTAGACCCGACAGGGATCAGCCCCAGCATTTT. Encoded protein: CSARPDRDQPQHF.

In its sample, this clonotype was seen many times. This sequence joins TRBV19 and TRBJ1-1; D might be TRBD1 (6 bases). Trimming took 3 bases from V and 5 from J, leaving 16 bases between them. Germline V lookup: CDR1 LNHDA, CDR2 SQIVND (reference sequence). The CDR3 length is 15 residues. The chain's CDR3 is CASSMMGAGETEAFF. CDR3 nucleotide sequence: TGTGCCAGTAGTATGATGGGGGCGGGGGAAACTGAAGCTTTCTTT. Full variable domain (remainder filled in from reference TRBV19 and TRBJ1-1): DGGITQSPKYLFRKEGQNVTLSCEQNLNHDAMYWYRQDPGQGLRLIYYSQIVNDFQKGDIAEGYSVSREKKESFPLTVTSAQKNPTAFYLCASSMMGAGETEAFFGQGTRLTVV.

This clonotype showed up many times. The chain joins TRBV6-1 to TRBJ1-5; no firm D call. V shed 4 bases and J shed 0 bases, with 7 bases lying between them. Germline V lookup: CDR1 MNHNS, CDR2 SASEGT. The CDR3 is 14 amino acids. The CDR3 reads CASSVSDSNQPQHF. The CDR3 bases are TGTGCCAGCAGTGTCTCAGATAGCAATCAGCCCCAGCATTTT.

This sequence joins TRBV6-1 and TRBJ1-1, with D possibly being TRBD1 (6 bases). CDR3 length: 14 amino acids. Trimming cost V 2 bases and J 5 bases, with 12 bases left between them. Germline loops: CDR1 MNHNS, CDR2 SASEGT. The CDR3 protein is CASSEQGRLTEAFF. The CDR3 DNA sequence: TGTGCCAGCAGTGAACAGGGGAGGTTGACTGAAGCTTTCTTT.

The chain combines TRBV19 with TRBJ2-7, with TRBD1 identical over 8 bases. Per the germline V gene, CDR1 is LNHDA and CDR2 is SQIVND (reference sequence). The ends lost 6 bases at V and 4 bases at J; junction bases unmatched: 5. The CDR3 runs 13 residues. CDR3 sequence: CASSGQGHYEQYF. DNA of the CDR3: TGTGCCAGTAGCGGACAGGGACATTACGAGCAGTACTTC.

This clonotype was observed many times. The chain links TRBV29-1 to TRBJ2-1, with 13 positions matching TRBD2. The germline V gene has CDR1 SQVTM and CDR2 ANQGSEA. V gave up 6 bases and J gave up 7 bases; unmatched junction bases: 6. The CDR3 consists of 14 residues. The CDR3 protein is CSVELAGGPNEQFF. The CDR3 bases are TGCAGCGTGGAACTAGCGGGGGGGCCAAATGAGCAGTTCTTC.

This clonotype appeared a few times. The V and J genes are TRBV5-1 and TRBJ2-3, with TRBD1 identical over 8 bases. The trim removed 0 bases at V and 4 bases at J, leaving 4 bases unmatched. CDR3 length: 15 residues. In germline, CDR1 is SGHRS, CDR2 YFSETQ. The CDR3 region is CASSLEQGAADTQYF. The DNA for the CDR3 is TGCGCCAGCAGCTTGGAGCAGGGGGCTGCAGATACGCAGTATTTT.

This clonotype was observed a few times. The genes are TRBV28 and TRBJ1-5; 11 nucleotides match TRBD1. In germline, CDR1 is MDHEN, CDR2 SYDVKM. The CDR3 has 15 residues. V was pared by 5 bases and J by 5 bases, with 5 bases of the junction left unmatched. For the CDR3, the DNA is TGTGCCAGCAGTATTGGACAGGGGGCTTATCAGCCCCAGCATTTT. Protein product: CASSIGQGAYQPQHF.

The genes are TRBV27 and TRBJ2-3; no reliable D call. With 6 bases removed from V and 1 base from J, the gap between germline ends came to 8 bases. Per germline, CDR1 MNHEY and CDR2 SMNVEV (reference sequence). The CDR3 contains 13 residues. The CDR3: CASSPPGTDTQYF. CDR3 bases: TGTGCCAGCAGCCCTCCCGGCACAGATACGCAGTATTTT.

A few counts support this clonotype. V is TRBV6-6 and J is TRBJ1-4; D is undetermined. V shed 3 bases and J shed 0 bases, with 5 bases lying between them. This CDR3 region has 14 residues. CDR1 is MNHNY and CDR2 is SVGAGI in the germline V gene (reference sequence). The CDR3 sequence: CASSYWTTNEKLFF. CDR3 DNA: TGTGCCAGCAGTTATTGGACAACTAATGAAAAACTGTTTTTT.